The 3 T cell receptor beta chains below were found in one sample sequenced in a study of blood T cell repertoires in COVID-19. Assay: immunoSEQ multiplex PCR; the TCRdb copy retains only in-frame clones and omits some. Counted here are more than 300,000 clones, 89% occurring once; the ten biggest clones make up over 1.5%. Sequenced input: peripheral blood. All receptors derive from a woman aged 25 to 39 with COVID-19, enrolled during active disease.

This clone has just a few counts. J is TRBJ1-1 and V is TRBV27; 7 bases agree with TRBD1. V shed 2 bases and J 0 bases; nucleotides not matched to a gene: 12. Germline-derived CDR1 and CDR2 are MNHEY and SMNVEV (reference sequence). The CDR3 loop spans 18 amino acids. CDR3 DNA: TGTGCCAGCAGTTTACGCCCGGGGACAGTCATCGTGAACACTGAAGCTTTCTTT. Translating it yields CASSLRPGTVIVNTEAFF.

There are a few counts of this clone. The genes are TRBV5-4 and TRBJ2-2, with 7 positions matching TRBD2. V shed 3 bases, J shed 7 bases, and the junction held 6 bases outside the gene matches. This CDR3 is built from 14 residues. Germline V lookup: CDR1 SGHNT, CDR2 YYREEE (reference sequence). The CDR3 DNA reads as TGTGCCAGCAGCTCCCGGGAGGTTGGCGGGGAGCTGTTTTTT. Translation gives CASSSREVGGELFF.

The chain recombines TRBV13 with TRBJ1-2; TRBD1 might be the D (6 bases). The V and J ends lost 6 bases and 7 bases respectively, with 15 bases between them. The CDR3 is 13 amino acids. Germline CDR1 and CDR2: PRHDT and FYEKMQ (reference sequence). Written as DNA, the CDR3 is TGTGCCAGCAGTCAGGGCAGGGGTCTTGGCTACACCTTC. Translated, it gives CASSQGRGLGYTF.